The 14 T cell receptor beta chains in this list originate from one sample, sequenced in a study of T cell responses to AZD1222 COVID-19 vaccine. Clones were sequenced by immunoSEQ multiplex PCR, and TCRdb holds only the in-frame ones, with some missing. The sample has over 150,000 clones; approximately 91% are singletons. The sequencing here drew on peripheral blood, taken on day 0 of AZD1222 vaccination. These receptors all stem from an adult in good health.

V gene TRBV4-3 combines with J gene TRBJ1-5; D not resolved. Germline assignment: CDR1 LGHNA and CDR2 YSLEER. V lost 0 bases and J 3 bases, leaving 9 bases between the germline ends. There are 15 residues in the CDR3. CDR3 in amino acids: CASSQEAQTNQPQHF. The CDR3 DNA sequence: TGCGCCAGCAGCCAAGAGGCGCAGACCAATCAGCCCCAGCATTTT.

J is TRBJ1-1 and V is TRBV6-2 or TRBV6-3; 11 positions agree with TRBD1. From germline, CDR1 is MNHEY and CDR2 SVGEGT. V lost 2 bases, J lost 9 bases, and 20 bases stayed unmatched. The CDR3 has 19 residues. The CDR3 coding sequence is TGTGCCAGCAGTTACCCCTCCGGGACAGGGGGTCTAGGGTCGGGTAAAGCTTTCTTT. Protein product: CASSYPSGTGGLGSGKAFF.

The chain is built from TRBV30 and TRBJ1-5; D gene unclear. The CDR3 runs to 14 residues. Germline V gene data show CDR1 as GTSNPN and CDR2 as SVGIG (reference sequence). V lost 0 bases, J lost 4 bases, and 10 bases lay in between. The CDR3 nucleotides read TGTGCCTGGAGTGTACGGCAGCCGAATCAGCCCCAGCATTTT. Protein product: CAWSVRQPNQPQHF.

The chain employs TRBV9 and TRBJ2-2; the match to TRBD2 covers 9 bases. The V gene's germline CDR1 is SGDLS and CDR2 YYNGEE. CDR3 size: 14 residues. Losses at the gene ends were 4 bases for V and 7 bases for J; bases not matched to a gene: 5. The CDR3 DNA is TGTGCCAGCAGCACGACTAGCGGTTTCGGGGAGCTGTTTTTT. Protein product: CASSTTSGFGELFF.

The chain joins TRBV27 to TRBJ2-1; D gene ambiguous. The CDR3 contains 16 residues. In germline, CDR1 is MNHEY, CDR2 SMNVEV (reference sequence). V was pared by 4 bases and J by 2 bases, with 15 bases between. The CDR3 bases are TGTGCCAGCAGTTCTCAAACTCGGGCCCCCTACAATGAGCAGTTCTTC. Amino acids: CASSSQTRAPYNEQFF.

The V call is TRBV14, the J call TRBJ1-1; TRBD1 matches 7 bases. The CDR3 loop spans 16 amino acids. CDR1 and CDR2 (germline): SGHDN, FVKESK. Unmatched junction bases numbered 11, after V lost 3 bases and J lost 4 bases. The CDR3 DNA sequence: TGTGCCAGCAGCCATAGGGACAGTACAAACCCCACTGAAGCTTTCTTT. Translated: CASSHRDSTNPTEAFF.

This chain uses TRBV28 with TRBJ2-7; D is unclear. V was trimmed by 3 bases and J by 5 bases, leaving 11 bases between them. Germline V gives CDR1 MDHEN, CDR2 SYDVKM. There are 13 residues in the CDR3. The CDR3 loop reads CASSLGLANEQYF. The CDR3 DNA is TGTGCCAGCAGTTTGGGTTTGGCCAACGAGCAGTACTTC. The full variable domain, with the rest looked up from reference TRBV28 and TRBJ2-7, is DVKVTQSSRYLVKRTGEKVFLECVQDMDHENMFWYRQDPGLGLRLIYFSYDVKMKEKGDIPEGYSVSREKKERFSLILESASTNQTSMYLCASSLGLANEQYFGPGTRLTVT.

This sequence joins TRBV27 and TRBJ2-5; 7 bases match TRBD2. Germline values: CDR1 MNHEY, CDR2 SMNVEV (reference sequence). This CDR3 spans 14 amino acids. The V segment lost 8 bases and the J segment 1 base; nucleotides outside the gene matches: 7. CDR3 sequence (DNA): TGTGCCAGCGGGCCGGGGGGTTCCCAAGAGACCCAGTACTTC. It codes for CASGPGGSQETQYF.

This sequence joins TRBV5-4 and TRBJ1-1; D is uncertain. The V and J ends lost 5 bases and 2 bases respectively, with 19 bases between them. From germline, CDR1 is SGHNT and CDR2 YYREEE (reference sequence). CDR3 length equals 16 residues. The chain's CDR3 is CASSSRVFGPNTEAFF. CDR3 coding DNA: TGTGCCAGCAGTTCTCGGGTGTTTGGGCCAAACACTGAAGCTTTCTTT.

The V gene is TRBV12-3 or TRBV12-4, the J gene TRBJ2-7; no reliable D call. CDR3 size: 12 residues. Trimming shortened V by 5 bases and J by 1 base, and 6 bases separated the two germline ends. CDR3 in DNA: TGTGCCAGCAGTATGGAGTCCTACGAGCAGTACTTC. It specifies CASSMESYEQYF.

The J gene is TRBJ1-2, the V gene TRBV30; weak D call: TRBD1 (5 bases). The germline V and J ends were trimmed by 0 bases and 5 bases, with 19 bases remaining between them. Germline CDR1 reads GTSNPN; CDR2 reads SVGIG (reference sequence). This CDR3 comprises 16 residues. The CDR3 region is CAWSVRRGGNRYGYTF. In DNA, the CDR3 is TGTGCCTGGAGTGTAAGGCGGGGGGGGAATCGGTATGGCTACACCTTC.

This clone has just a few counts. CDR3 DNA: TGCGCCAGCAGCACTCAGGGTGGTGGAAACACCATATATTTT. Protein product: CASSTQGGGNTIYF. The J gene is TRBJ1-3, the V gene TRBV5-1, with D maybe TRBD1 (5 bases). This CDR3 region has 14 residues. V was clipped by 4 bases and J by 3 bases, with 11 bases between them. The germline CDR1 and CDR2 sequences are SGHRS and YFSETQ.

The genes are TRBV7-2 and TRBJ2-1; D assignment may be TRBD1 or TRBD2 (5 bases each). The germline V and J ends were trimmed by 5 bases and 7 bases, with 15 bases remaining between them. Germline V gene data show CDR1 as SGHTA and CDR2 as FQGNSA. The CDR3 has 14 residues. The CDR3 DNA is TGTGCCAGCAGCCCCCCCCCGGGACGTAATGAGCAGTTCTTC. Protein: CASSPPPGRNEQFF. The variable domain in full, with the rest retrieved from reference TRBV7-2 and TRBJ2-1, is GAGVSQSPSNKVTEKGKDVELRCDPISGHTALYWYRQSLGQGLEFLIYFQGNSAPDKSGLPSDRFSAERTGGSVSTLTIQRTQQEDSAVYLCASSPPPGRNEQFFGPGTRLTVL.

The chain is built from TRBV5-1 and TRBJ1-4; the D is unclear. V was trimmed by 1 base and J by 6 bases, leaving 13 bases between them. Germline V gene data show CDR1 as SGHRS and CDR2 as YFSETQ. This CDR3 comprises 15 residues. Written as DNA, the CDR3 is TGCGCCAGCAGCTTGAGCTGGGCAGTAGATGAAAAACTGTTTTTT. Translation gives CASSLSWAVDEKLFF.